Shown below are 14 T cell receptor beta chains from a single sample sequenced in a study of blood T cell repertoires in COVID-19. Only in-frame clones appear in the TCRdb table, and some are missing; sequencing was by immunoSEQ multiplex PCR. The sample records about 210,000 clones, approximately 86% being singletons. The sequenced sample was PBMCs or T cells enriched from blood (not recorded which). The receptor set was obtained from a man between 18 and 35 years old with acute COVID-19.

The chain couples TRBV3-1 (or the pseudogene TRBV3-2) to TRBJ2-1; D unresolved. Trimming shortened V by 0 bases and J by 0 bases, and 6 bases separated the two germline ends. Germline CDR1 LGHDT, CDR2 YNNKEL (reference sequence). This CDR3 is built from 15 residues. As DNA, the CDR3 is TGTGCCAGCAGCCAAGACGGCGGCTCCTACAATGAGCAGTTCTTC. Amino acid sequence: CASSQDGGSYNEQFF.

The chain employs TRBV2 and TRBJ1-3; D ambiguous. Germline CDR1 and CDR2: SNHLY and FYNNEI. With 8 bases removed from V and 6 bases from J, the gap between germline ends came to 11 bases. The CDR3 consists of 12 residues. In DNA form, the CDR3 reads TGTGCCAGCGGGCTGGGCAAAAACACCATATATTTT. This sequence encodes CASGLGKNTIYF.

The chain carries TRBV5-1 and TRBJ2-7; D uncertain. V was clipped by 2 bases and J by 2 bases, with 11 bases between them. Looked up from germline, CDR1 is SGHRS and CDR2 is YFSETQ. CDR3 length: 14 amino acids. CDR3 DNA: TGCGCCAGCAGCTTTAACAGTTTGGCCTACGAGCAGTACTTC. Translation gives CASSFNSLAYEQYF.

Only one count was recorded for this clone. This rearrangement joins TRBV10-3 to TRBJ2-7; a weak D match, TRBD2 (5 bases). Germline CDR1 is ENHRY and CDR2 is SYGVKD. V lost 7 bases and J 4 bases, leaving 14 bases between the germline ends. CDR3 length: 13 amino acids. The CDR3 is CAIKEVSAYEQYF. The CDR3 DNA sequence: TGTGCCATCAAGGAGGTTTCCGCATACGAGCAGTACTTC.

As to this clone: The sample contains more than one DNA sequence encoding this CDR3. This rearrangement joins TRBV6-5 to TRBJ1-1; D gene unclear. CDR1 and CDR2 from the germline V gene are MNHEY and SVGAGI. The CDR3 is 13 amino acids. The V gene lost 0 bases and the J gene lost 3 bases, with 5 bases spanning the gap. CDR3 amino acids: CASSYSRDTEAFF. The CDR3 DNA follows: TGTGCCAGCAGTTACTCGCGGGACACTGAAGCTTTCTTT.

This chain connects TRBV11-2 to TRBJ2-1, with 8 bases matching TRBD2. The length of the CDR3 is 16 residues. The V gene's germline CDR1 is SGHAT and CDR2 FQNNGV. V was pared by 4 bases and J by 0 bases, with 5 bases of the junction left unmatched. CDR3 nucleotides: TGTGCCAGCAGCTATCTTAGCGGGACCTCCTACAATGAGCAGTTCTTC. It codes for CASSYLSGTSYNEQFF.

This clone has a single count. This rearrangement joins TRBV11-1 to TRBJ2-5; TRBD1 agrees at 7 bases. Germline assignment: CDR1 SGHAT and CDR2 FQDESV (reference sequence). V gave up 5 bases and J gave up 5 bases; unmatched junction bases: 5. This CDR3 is 13 amino acids long. Written as DNA, the CDR3 is TGTGCCAGCAGCAAAGACAGGGTTGAGACCCAGTACTTC. This sequence encodes CASSKDRVETQYF.

The chain joins TRBV9 to TRBJ1-2; D may be TRBD1 (5 bases). The CDR3 is 14 amino acids. The V and J ends lost 0 bases and 4 bases respectively, with 10 bases between them. From germline, CDR1 is SGDLS and CDR2 YYNGEE. CDR3 bases: TGTGCCAGCAGCGTAGGGGGAGGGACCTATGGCTACACCTTC. This encodes CASSVGGGTYGYTF.

This clone was found a few times. The rearrangement links TRBV6-5 to TRBJ1-3; TRBD1 might be the D (6 bases). V shed 6 bases and J shed 0 bases, with 12 bases lying between them. The CDR3 runs 15 residues. Per the germline V gene, CDR1 is MNHEY and CDR2 is SVGAGI. Here the CDR3 DNA reads TGTGCCAGCAGAGTCTTGACAGGCTCTGGAAACACCATATATTTT. Protein product: CASRVLTGSGNTIYF.

This chain connects TRBV29-1 to TRBJ2-3; possibly TRBD2 for D (6 bases). The V gene lost 4 bases and the J gene lost 0 bases, with 11 bases spanning the gap. The length of the CDR3 is 14 residues. Per germline, CDR1 SQVTM and CDR2 ANQGSEA. The CDR3 nucleotides read TGCAGCGTTGCCGGAGGGCCAAGCACAGATACGCAGTATTTT. Translated, it gives CSVAGGPSTDTQYF.

This rearrangement joins TRBV7-8 to TRBJ2-1, with D perhaps matching TRBD2 (5 bases). The germline V and J ends were trimmed by 1 base and 4 bases, with 11 bases remaining between them. Per the germline V gene, CDR1 is SGHVS and CDR2 is FQNEAQ. The CDR3 is 15 amino acids. CDR3 loop: CASSLGGSGYNEQFF. As DNA, the CDR3 is TGTGCCAGCAGCTTAGGTGGGAGTGGGTACAATGAGCAGTTCTTC.

The V gene is TRBV5-1, the J gene TRBJ2-3, with D maybe TRBD1 (6 bases). Trimming removed 4 bases at V and 2 bases at J, with 11 bases between. The length of the CDR3 is 14 residues. The germline CDR1 and CDR2 sequences are SGHRS and YFSETQ. CDR3 sequence (DNA): TGCGCCAGCAGCACAGGACAGTCCACAGATACGCAGTATTTT. Translating it yields CASSTGQSTDTQYF.

CDR3 nucleotide sequence: TGTGCCAGCAGCCAGGGACTAGCGGCCTCCTACGAGCAGTACTTC. This gives the protein CASSQGLAASYEQYF. This rearrangement joins TRBV14 to TRBJ2-7; 11 bases align to TRBD2. Trimming took 3 bases from V and 0 from J; bases not matched to a gene: 1. This CDR3 comprises 15 residues. CDR1 is SGHDN and CDR2 is FVKESK in the germline V gene.

The gene calls are TRBV19 and TRBJ2-1, with TRBD1 identical over 7 bases. V was pared by 3 bases and J by 7 bases, with 9 bases of the junction left unmatched. Germline-derived CDR1 and CDR2 are LNHDA and SQIVND (reference sequence). The CDR3 length is 15 residues. For the CDR3, the DNA is TGTGCCAGTAGTATGGACGAAGGGGGCTCGAATGAGCAGTTCTTC. This encodes CASSMDEGGSNEQFF.